This T cell receptor (beta chain) was obtained from a study of T cell responses to AZD1222 COVID-19 vaccine. TCRdb's table, derived via immunoSEQ multiplex PCR, lists solely in-frame clones and lacks some. This table holds around 140,000 clones, 91% found once. There are 15 residues in the CDR3. Germline CDR1 LGHNA, CDR2 YSLEER. Trimming removed 0 bases at V and 8 bases at J, with 11 bases between. Second doses at about 4 or about 12 weeks were pooled. This TCR came from an adult who received the AZD1222 COVID-19 vaccine. V gene TRBV4-3 combines with J gene TRBJ1-6; D is perhaps TRBD1 (6 bases). The sample here was peripheral blood, taken 28 days after the second AZD1222 dose. CDR3: CASSQESGAYSPLHF. In DNA form, the CDR3 reads TGCGCCAGCAGCCAAGAGTCGGGGGCTTATTCACCCCTCCACTTT.